The 15 T cell receptor beta chains below all came from one sample that was sequenced in a study of blood T cell repertoires in COVID-19. Sequenced by immunoSEQ multiplex PCR; TCRdb stores in-frame clones only, minus some. The sample contains 250,000 to 350,000 clones, approximately 88% of which appear only once. The sequenced sample consisted of peripheral blood. The receptors come from a woman between 45 and 60 years old with active or convalescent COVID-19.

This clone appeared once. This chain links TRBV4-2 with TRBJ2-3; possibly TRBD1 for D (6 bases). Trimming left V 5 bases short and J 4 bases short, with 16 bases between. There are 15 residues in the CDR3. Germline-derived CDR1 and CDR2 are LGHNA and YNFKEQ. CDR3 DNA sequence: TGTGCCAGCAGCTACATTTTACAGGGATCAGATACGCAGTATTTT. Protein sequence: CASSYILQGSDTQYF.

This clone was seen just once. V and J are TRBV30 and TRBJ2-1; 8 positions agree with TRBD1. The V gene end was trimmed by 1 base and the J gene end by 4 bases; junction bases not matched to a gene: 15. CDR3 length: 18 residues. Germline V gives CDR1 GTSNPN, CDR2 SVGIG (reference sequence). CDR3 protein: CAWSGGPSNRGMYNEQFF. The CDR3 DNA is TGTGCCTGGAGTGGCGGTCCTTCAAACAGGGGGATGTACAATGAGCAGTTCTTC.

The chain combines TRBV9 with TRBJ2-3; 13 nucleotides agree with TRBD2. V shed 4 bases and J 4 bases; nucleotides not matched to a gene: 3. CDR3 size: 15 residues. Germline CDR1 is SGDLS and CDR2 is YYNGEE. CDR3 nucleotide sequence: TGTGCCAGCAGCCTAGGGACTAGCGGGGCAGATACGCAGTATTTT. Its translation: CASSLGTSGADTQYF.

V gene TRBV4-3 combines with J gene TRBJ1-1; a possible D gene is TRBD1 (5 bases). Trimming left V 0 bases short and J 0 bases short, with 8 bases between. The CDR3 covers 15 residues. Germline assignment: CDR1 LGHNA and CDR2 YSLEER. Here the CDR3 DNA reads TGCGCCAGCAGCCAAGATGCAGGGATGAACACTGAAGCTTTCTTT. Protein sequence: CASSQDAGMNTEAFF.

The chain is built from TRBV9 and TRBJ2-1, with a weak D call TRBD2 (6 bases). V lost 0 bases and J lost 0, with 13 bases in between. The CDR3 is made up of 17 amino acids. The germline V gene has CDR1 SGDLS and CDR2 YYNGEE. CDR3 nucleotide sequence: TGTGCCAGCAGCGTAGGGGCTGGGGGGAGCTCCTACAATGAGCAGTTCTTC. It specifies CASSVGAGGSSYNEQFF.

The V and J genes are TRBV19 and TRBJ2-7; 10 bases match TRBD1. Germline values: CDR1 LNHDA, CDR2 SQIVND (reference sequence). The CDR3 has 15 amino acids. V lost 6 bases and J lost 3; bases outside the gene matches: 8. For the CDR3, the DNA is TGTGCCAGTAGCGCCGGGACAGGGGAATACTACGAGCAGTACTTC. This codes for CASSAGTGEYYEQYF.

The CDR3 region is CASSFGTGSSTEAFF. The DNA for the CDR3 is TGTGCCAGCAGCTTCGGGACAGGGAGTTCCACTGAAGCTTTCTTT. This chain links TRBV5-4 with TRBJ1-1, with TRBD1 identical over 9 bases. This CDR3 comprises 15 residues. After removal of 2 bases from V and 4 bases from J, the junction contained 6 bases not matched to a gene. The germline CDR1 and CDR2 sequences are SGHNT and YYREEE (reference sequence). Full variable domain (missing parts from reference TRBV5-4 and TRBJ1-1): ETGVTQSPTHLIKTRGQQVTLRCSSQSGHNTVSWYQQALGQGPQFIFQYYREEENGRGNFPPRFSGLQFPNYSSELNVNALELDDSALYLCASSFGTGSSTEAFFGQGTRLTVV.

J is TRBJ1-1 and V is TRBV7-2; 10 positions match TRBD1. CDR3 size: 16 residues. CDR1 SGHTA and CDR2 FQGNSA come from the germline V gene. V shed 5 bases and J 0 bases; nucleotides not matched to a gene: 6. In DNA form, the CDR3 reads TGTGCCAGCAGCCTAAGACAGGGGGCAATGAACACTGAAGCTTTCTTT. Translating gives CASSLRQGAMNTEAFF.

V gene TRBV6-5 combines with J gene TRBJ2-1, with a tentative D call TRBD1 (6 bases). CDR3 length equals 14 residues. V dropped 6 bases and J dropped 6 bases, with 15 bases sitting between them. Germline V lookup: CDR1 MNHEY, CDR2 SVGAGI. CDR3 sequence: CASSRGQNSNEQFF. The CDR3 bases are TGTGCCAGCAGCCGCGGACAGAATTCCAATGAGCAGTTCTTC.

J is TRBJ2-3 and V is TRBV5-1, with 16 bases identical to TRBD2. The CDR3 covers 16 residues. The junction had 2 bases not matched to a gene; V was cut back by 3 bases and J by 4 bases. CDR1 and CDR2 from the germline V gene are SGHRS and YFSETQ. CDR3: CASSYGTSGGADTQYF. CDR3 DNA sequence: TGCGCCAGCAGCTACGGGACTAGCGGGGGGGCAGATACGCAGTATTTT.

The chain employs TRBV2 and TRBJ1-2; D gene uncertain. V lost 1 base and J 0 bases, leaving 6 bases between the germline ends. The CDR3 runs 14 residues. Germline lookup yields CDR1 SNHLY and CDR2 FYNNEI. CDR3 region: CASSEGAPNYGYTF. CDR3 sequence (DNA): TGTGCCAGCAGTGAAGGGGCCCCTAACTATGGCTACACCTTC.

This clone was detected only a few times. The rearrangement uses TRBV14 and TRBJ1-1; possibly TRBD1 for D (5 bases). The CDR3 has 15 amino acids. Germline CDR1 SGHDN, CDR2 FVKESK. Trimming took off 1 base at V and 3 bases at J, with 12 bases between the two ends. The CDR3 region is CASSQGGVRHTEAFF. Here the CDR3 DNA reads TGTGCCAGCAGCCAAGGGGGGGTTCGACACACTGAAGCTTTCTTT.

V usage is TRBV19 and J usage is TRBJ2-5, with no clear D. The CDR3 is 14 residues long. The germline V gene has CDR1 LNHDA and CDR2 SQIVND (reference sequence). V shed 6 bases and J shed 3 bases, with 14 bases lying between them. CDR3 sequence (DNA): TGTGCCAGTAGCCTCAACAGTCGTAAAGAGACCCAGTACTTC. Translated: CASSLNSRKETQYF. The full variable domain, rest sourced from reference TRBV19 and TRBJ2-5, is DGGITQSPKYLFRKEGQNVTLSCEQNLNHDAMYWYRQDPGQGLRLIYYSQIVNDFQKGDIAEGYSVSREKKESFPLTVTSAQKNPTAFYLCASSLNSRKETQYFGPGTRLLVL.

The chain has TRBV3-1 (or the pseudogene TRBV3-2) and TRBJ2-1; 11 nucleotides line up with TRBD2. Germline CDR1 and CDR2: LGHDT and YNNKEL (reference sequence). The V gene end was trimmed by 4 bases and the J gene end by 10 bases; junction bases not matched to a gene: 15. There are 17 residues in the CDR3. The chain's CDR3 is CASSPDPGLAAPAEQFF. The DNA for the CDR3 is TGTGCCAGCAGCCCGGACCCGGGACTAGCGGCACCTGCCGAGCAGTTCTTC.

V usage is TRBV19 and J usage is TRBJ1-2; D is unclear. The germline V gene encodes CDR1 LNHDA and CDR2 SQIVND (reference sequence). The CDR3 has 16 residues. Trimming took 3 bases from V and 5 from J, leaving 19 bases between them. Here the CDR3 DNA reads TGTGCCAGTAGTATGGCCGGGTCGAGAACCACTTATGGCTACACCTTC. Encoded protein: CASSMAGSRTTYGYTF.